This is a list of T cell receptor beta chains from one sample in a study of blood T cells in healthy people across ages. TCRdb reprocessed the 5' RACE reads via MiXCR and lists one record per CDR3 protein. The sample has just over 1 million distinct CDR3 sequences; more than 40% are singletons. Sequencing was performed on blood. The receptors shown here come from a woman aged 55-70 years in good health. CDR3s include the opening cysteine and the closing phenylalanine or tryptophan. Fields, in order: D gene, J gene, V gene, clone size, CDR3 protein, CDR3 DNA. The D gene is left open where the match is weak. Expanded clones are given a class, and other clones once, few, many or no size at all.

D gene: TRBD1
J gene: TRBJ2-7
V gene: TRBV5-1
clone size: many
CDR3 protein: CASSLEQGTVDEQYF
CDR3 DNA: TGCGCCAGCAGCCTGGAACAGGGGACGGTCGACGAGCAGTACTTC

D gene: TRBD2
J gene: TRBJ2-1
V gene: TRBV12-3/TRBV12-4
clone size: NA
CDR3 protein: CASSYGVRGGSNEQFF
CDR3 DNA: TGTGCCAGCAGCTATGGAGTGCGGGGCGGGAGCAATGAGCAGTTCTTC

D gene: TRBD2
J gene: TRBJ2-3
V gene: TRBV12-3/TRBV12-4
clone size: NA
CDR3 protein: CASSPGTSGPTDTQYF
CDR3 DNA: TGTGCCAGCAGTCCTGGGACTAGCGGCCCCACAGATACGCAGTATTTT

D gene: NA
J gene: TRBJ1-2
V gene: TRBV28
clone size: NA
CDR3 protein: CASSLWERADNYGYTF
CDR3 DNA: TGTGCCAGCAGTTTATGGGAGCGGGCGGATAACTATGGCTACACCTTC

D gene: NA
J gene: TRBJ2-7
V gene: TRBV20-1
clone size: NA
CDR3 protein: CSAMPQGGKTDEQYF
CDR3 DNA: TGCAGTGCTATGCCTCAGGGGGGGAAAACCGACGAGCAGTACTTC

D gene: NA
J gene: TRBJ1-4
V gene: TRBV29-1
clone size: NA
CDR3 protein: CSVEDPSRGNEKLFF
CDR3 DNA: TGCAGCGTTGAAGATCCTTCCAGGGGAAATGAAAAACTGTTTTTT

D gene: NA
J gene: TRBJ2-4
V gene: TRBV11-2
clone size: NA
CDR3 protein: CASSPIRESIQYF
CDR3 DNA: TGTGCCAGCAGCCCGATCAGGGAGAGCATTCAGTACTTC

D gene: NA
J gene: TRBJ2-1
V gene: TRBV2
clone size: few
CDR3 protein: CASMGSPSYNEQFF
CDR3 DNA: TGTGCCAGCATGGGGAGCCCCTCCTACAATGAGCAGTTCTTC

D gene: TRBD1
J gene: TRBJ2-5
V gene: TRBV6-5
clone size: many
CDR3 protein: CASSQPGQKETQYF
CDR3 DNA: TGTGCCAGCAGTCAACCGGGACAGAAAGAGACCCAGTACTTC

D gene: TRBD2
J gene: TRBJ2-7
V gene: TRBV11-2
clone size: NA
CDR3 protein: CASSSSVSIAGVNEQYF
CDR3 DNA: TGTGCCAGCAGCTCCTCCGTCTCGATAGCGGGGGTAAATGAGCAGTACTTC

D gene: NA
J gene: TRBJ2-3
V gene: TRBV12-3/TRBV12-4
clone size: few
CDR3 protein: CASSPQGAELPDTQYF
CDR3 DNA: TGTGCCAGCAGTCCCCAAGGGGCGGAGCTACCAGATACGCAGTATTTT

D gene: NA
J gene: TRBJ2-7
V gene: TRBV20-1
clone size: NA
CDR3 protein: CSARAGYYEQYF
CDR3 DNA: TGCAGTGCAAGGGCGGGGTACTACGAGCAGTACTTC

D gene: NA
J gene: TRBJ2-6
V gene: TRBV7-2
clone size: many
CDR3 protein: CASSLSTGSYGGANVLTF
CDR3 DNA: TGTGCCAGCAGCTTAAGTACGGGGAGCTACGGCGGGGCCAACGTCCTGACTTTC

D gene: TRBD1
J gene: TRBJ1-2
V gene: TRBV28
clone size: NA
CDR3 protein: CASSRAGTGVHGYTF
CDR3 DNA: TGTGCCAGCAGCCGCGCCGGGACAGGGGTTCATGGCTACACCTTC

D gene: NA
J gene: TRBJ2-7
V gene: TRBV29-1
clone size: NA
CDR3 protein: CSVLGRSNEQYF
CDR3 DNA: TGCAGCGTTCTTGGGAGGAGTAACGAGCAGTACTTC

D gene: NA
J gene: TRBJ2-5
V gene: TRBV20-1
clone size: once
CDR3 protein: CSARDLLLAEETQYF
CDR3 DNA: TGCAGTGCTAGAGATTTATTGCTAGCCGAAGAGACCCAGTACTTC

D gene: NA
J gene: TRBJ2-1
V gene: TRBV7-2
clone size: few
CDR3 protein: CASSLWGTSLNEQFF
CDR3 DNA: TGTGCCAGCAGCTTATGGGGGACCTCTCTCAATGAGCAGTTCTTC

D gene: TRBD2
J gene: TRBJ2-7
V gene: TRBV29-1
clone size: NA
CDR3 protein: CSASPGGGSSYEQYF
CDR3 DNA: TGCAGCGCATCCCCGGGCGGGGGAAGCTCCTACGAGCAGTACTTC

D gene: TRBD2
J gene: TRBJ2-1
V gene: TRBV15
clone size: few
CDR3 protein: CATSRDREGYNEQFF
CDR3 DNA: TGTGCCACCAGCAGAGATCGGGAGGGGTACAATGAGCAGTTCTTC

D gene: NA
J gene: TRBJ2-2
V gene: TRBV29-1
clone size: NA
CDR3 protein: CSVTGLNTGELFF
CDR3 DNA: TGCAGCGTTACGGGACTGAACACCGGGGAGCTGTTTTTT

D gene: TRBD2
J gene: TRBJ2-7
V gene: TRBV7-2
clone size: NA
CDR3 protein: CASSLTSGRINEQYF
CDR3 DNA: TGTGCCAGCAGCTTGACTAGCGGGAGAATTAATGAGCAGTACTTC

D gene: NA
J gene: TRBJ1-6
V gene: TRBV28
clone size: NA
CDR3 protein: CASSADRTYNSPLHF
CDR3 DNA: TGTGCCAGCAGTGCCGACAGGACCTATAATTCACCCCTCCACTTT

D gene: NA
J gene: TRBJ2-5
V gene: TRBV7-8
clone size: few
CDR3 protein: CASSLGTGLGETQYF
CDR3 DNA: TGTGCCAGCAGCTTAGGCACGGGGCTTGGGGAGACCCAGTACTTC

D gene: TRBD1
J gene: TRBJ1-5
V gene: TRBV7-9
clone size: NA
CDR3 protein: CASSPDRGDQPQHF
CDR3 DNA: TGTGCCAGCAGCCCCGACAGGGGGGATCAGCCCCAGCATTTT

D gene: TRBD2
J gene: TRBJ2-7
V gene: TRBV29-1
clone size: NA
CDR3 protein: CSVEKGLAGSYEQYF
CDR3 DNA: TGCAGCGTTGAAAAGGGACTAGCGGGGTCCTACGAGCAGTACTTC

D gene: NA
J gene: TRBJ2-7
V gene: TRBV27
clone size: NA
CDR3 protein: CASTHNNYEQYF
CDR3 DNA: TGTGCCAGCACCCACAACAACTACGAGCAGTACTTC

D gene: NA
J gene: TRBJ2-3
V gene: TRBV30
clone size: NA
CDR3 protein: CAYTGRTVDTQYF
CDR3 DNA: TGTGCCTATACGGGGCGGACGGTAGATACGCAGTATTTT

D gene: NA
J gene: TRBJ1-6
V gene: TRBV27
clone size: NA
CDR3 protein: CASRDRPGSPLHF
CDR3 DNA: TGTGCCAGCAGAGATCGGCCGGGCTCACCCCTCCACTTT

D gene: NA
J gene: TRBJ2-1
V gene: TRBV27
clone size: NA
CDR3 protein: CASRRQRVSYEQFF
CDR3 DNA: TGTGCCAGCAGGCGGCAGCGAGTTTCCTACGAGCAGTTCTTC